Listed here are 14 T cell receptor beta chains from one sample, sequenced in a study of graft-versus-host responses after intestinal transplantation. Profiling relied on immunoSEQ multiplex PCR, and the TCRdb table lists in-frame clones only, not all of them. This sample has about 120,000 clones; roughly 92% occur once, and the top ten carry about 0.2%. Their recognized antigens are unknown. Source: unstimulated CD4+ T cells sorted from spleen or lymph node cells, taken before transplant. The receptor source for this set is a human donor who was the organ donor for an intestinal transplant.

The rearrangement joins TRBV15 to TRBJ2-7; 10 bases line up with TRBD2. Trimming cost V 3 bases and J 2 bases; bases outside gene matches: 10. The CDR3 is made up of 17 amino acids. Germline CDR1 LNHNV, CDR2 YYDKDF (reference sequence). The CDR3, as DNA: TGTGCCACCAGCAGCGTTTTCACTAGCGGGGTCCCCTACGAGCAGTACTTC. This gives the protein CATSSVFTSGVPYEQYF.

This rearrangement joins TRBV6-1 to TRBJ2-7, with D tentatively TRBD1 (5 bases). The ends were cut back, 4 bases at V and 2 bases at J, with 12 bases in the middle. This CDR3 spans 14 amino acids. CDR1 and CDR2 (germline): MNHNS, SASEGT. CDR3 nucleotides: TGTGCCAGCAGTGCACCAGGGATTACCTACGAGCAGTACTTC. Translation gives CASSAPGITYEQYF.

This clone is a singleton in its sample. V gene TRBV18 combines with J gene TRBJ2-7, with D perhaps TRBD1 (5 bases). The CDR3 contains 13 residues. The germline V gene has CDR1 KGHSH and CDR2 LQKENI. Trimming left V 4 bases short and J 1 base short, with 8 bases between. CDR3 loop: CASSLPGSYEQYF. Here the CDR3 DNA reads TGTGCCAGCTCACTCCCAGGGTCCTACGAGCAGTACTTC.

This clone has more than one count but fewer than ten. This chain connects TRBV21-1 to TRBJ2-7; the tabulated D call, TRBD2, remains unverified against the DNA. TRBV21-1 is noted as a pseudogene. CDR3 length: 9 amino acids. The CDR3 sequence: CARTLVEYF. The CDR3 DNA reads TGTGCCAGAACACTAGTGGAGTACTTC.

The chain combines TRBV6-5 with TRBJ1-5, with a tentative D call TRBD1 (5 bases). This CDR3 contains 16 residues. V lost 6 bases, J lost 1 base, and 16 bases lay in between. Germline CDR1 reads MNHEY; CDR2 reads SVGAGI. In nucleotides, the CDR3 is TGTGCCAGCAGGTACCTTGGGGGAATGAGCAATCAGCCCCAGCATTTT. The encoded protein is CASRYLGGMSNQPQHF.

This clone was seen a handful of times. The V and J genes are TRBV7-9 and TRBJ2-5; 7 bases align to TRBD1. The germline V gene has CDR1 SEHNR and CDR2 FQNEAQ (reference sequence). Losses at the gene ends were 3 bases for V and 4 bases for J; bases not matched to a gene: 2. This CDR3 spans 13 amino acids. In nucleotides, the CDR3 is TGTGCCAGCAGCTTTTCAGGGGGAGAGACCCAGTACTTC. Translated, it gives CASSFSGGETQYF. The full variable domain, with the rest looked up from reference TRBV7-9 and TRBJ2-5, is DTGVSQNPRHKITKRGQNVTFRCDPISEHNRLYWYRQTLGQGPEFLTYFQNEAQLEKSRLLSDRFSAERPKGSFSTLEIQRTEQGDSAMYLCASSFSGGETQYFGPGTRLLVL.

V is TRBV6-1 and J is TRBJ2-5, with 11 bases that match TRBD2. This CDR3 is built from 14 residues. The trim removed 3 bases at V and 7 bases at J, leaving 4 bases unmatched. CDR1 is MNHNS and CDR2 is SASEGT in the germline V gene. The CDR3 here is CASSEGLADMTQYF. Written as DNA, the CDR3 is TGTGCCAGCAGTGAGGGACTAGCGGACATGACCCAGTACTTC.

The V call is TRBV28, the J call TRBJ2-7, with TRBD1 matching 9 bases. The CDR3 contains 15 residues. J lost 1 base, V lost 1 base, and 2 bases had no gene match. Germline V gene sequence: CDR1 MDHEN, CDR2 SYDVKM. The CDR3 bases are TGTGCCAGCAGTTTATACGGGACAGGGTCCTACGAGCAGTACTTC. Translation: CASSLYGTGSYEQYF.

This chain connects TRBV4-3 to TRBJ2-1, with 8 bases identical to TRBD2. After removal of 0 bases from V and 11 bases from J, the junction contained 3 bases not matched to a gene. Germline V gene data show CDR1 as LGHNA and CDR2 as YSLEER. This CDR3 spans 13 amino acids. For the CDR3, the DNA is TGCGCCAGCAGCCAAGACCGTAGCGGGAAGCAGTTCTTC. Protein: CASSQDRSGKQFF.

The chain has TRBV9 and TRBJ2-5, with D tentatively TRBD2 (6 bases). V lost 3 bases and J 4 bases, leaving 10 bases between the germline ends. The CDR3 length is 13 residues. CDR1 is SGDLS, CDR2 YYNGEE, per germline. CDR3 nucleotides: TGTGCCAGCAGCGCGGGACTCATAGAGACCCAGTACTTC. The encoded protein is CASSAGLIETQYF.

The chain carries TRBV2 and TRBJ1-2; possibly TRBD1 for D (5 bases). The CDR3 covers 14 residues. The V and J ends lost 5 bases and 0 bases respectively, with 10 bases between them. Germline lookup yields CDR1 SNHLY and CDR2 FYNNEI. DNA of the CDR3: TGTGCCAGCAGTCAGGGAAAAGCTAACTATGGCTACACCTTC. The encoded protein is CASSQGKANYGYTF. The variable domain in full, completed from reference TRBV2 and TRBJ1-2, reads EPEVTQTPSHQVTQMGQEVILRCVPISNHLYFYWYRQILGQKVEFLVSFYNNEISEKSEIFDDQFSVERPDGSNFTLKIRSTKLEDSAMYFCASSQGKANYGYTFGSGTRLTVV.

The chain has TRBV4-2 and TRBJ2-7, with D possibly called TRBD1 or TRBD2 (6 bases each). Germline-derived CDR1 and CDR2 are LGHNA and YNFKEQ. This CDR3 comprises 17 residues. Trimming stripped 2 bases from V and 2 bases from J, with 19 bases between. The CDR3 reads CASSQKGVRGKAYEQYF. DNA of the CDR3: TGTGCCAGCAGCCAAAAGGGGGTCCGGGGGAAAGCCTACGAGCAGTACTTC.

The CDR3 DNA sequence: TGTGCCAGCACCTTTACCGGCCGGGACCTTCAGTACTTC. Translation: CASTFTGRDLQYF. V usage is TRBV5-6 and J usage is TRBJ2-5, with D possibly called TRBD1 or TRBD2 (5 bases each). CDR1 and CDR2 (germline): SGHDT, YYEEEE. This CDR3 region has 13 residues. V lost 6 bases and J 11 bases, leaving 20 bases between the germline ends.

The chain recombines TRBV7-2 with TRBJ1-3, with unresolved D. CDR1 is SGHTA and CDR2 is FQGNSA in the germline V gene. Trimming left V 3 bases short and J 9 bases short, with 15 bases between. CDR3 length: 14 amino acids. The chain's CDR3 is CASSFQEISSTIYF. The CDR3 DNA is TGTGCCAGCAGCTTCCAGGAAATCTCCTCCACCATATATTTT.